This T cell receptor (beta chain) was identified in a study of shared clonotypes between healthy human individuals. Study-wide findings and caveats: Among donors, clonotype sharing was expected to be affected by sequencing depth. Of the naive CD4 clonotypes, around 4.9% were shared across a handful of donors.

CDR3 length: 16 residues. The germline CDR1 and CDR2 sequences are ENHRY and SYGVKD. V lost 6 bases, J lost 4 bases, and 11 bases stayed unmatched. When replicate PCRs were run on sorted subsets, they used around 200 ng DNA, about 30,000 T cell genomes. Generated by immunoSEQ multiplex PCR, the TCRdb table keeps only in-frame clones and is missing some. The sample holds about 2.1 million clones, 85% to 95% seen once. About this clone itself: As yet, its antigen is unknown.

Naive-designated CD8 cells lacked CD45RO, were positively enriched for CCR7, and omitted terminally differentiated effector memory CD45RA+ cells. This chain joins TRBV10-3 and TRBJ1-1, with 10 bases lining up with TRBD1. The source of this sequence is a man between 18 and 29 years old in good health. Some clones in this sample may be carry-over from other donors' samples. The specimen sequenced was naive CD8+ T cells from PBMCs. As DNA, the CDR3 is TGTGCCATCAGCCGCACCGAGACAGGGGGCGGCACTGAAGCTTTCTTT. Translation gives CAISRTETGGGTEAFF.